This T cell receptor (beta chain) originates from a study of neurological immune-mediated disorders. This clonotype has more than one count but fewer than ten. Germline assignment: CDR1 MGHRA and CDR2 YSYEKL. The CDR3 covers 15 residues. Trimming cost V 0 bases and J 0 bases, with 7 bases left between them. As to time point: longitudinal time-point 1 (baseline). TCRdb called the 5' RACE reads again in MiXCR, with one record for every CDR3 protein. The data show about 57,000 distinct CDR3 sequences, roughly 10% seen once. The sequenced sample was PBMCs. The receptor's source is a male donor with HTLV-1-associated myelopathy (HAM/TSP). This chain joins TRBV4-1 and TRBJ2-3; a weak D match, TRBD1 (5 bases). The CDR3 DNA reads as TGCGCCAGCAGCCAAGATGGACATAGCACAGATACGCAGTATTTT. This codes for CASSQDGHSTDTQYF.